Below are 21 T cell receptor beta chains sequenced from a single sample in a study of cytomegalovirus exposure and HLA in healthy donors. 60 Vbeta and 13 Jbeta primers were used in PCR. Sequenced by immunoSEQ multiplex PCR; TCRdb stores in-frame clones only, minus some. Of fewer than 85,000 clones detected, under 80% appear once; the ten largest clones hold about an eighth. The sample taken for sequencing was PBMCs. The receptors stem from a male donor in good health and CMV-seropositive.

This clone was seen only once. The genes are TRBV5-1 and TRBJ2-5; 13 positions match TRBD2. The V segment lost 3 bases and the J segment 1 base; nucleotides outside the gene matches: 3. This CDR3 is built from 16 residues. Germline assignment: CDR1 SGHRS and CDR2 YFSETQ. CDR3 residues: CASSWTSGRGQETQYF. The CDR3 coding sequence is TGCGCCAGCAGCTGGACTAGCGGGAGAGGCCAAGAGACCCAGTACTTC. The entire variable domain, with the rest obtained from reference TRBV5-1 and TRBJ2-5, is as follows: KAGVTQTPRYLIKTRGQQVTLSCSPISGHRSVSWYQQTPGQGLQFLFEYFSETQRNKGNFPGRFSGRQFSNSRSEMNVSTLELGDSALYLCASSWTSGRGQETQYFGPGTRLLVL.

This clone was detected once. V is TRBV6-1 and J is TRBJ2-1; 9 positions agree with TRBD2. The junction had 7 bases not matched to a gene; V was cut back by 5 bases and J by 5 bases. The CDR3 is 15 residues long. Germline V gene data show CDR1 as MNHNS and CDR2 as SASEGT. The CDR3 sequence: CASSSLASGDNEQFF. CDR3 coding DNA: TGTGCCAGCAGTAGCCTGGCTAGCGGGGACAATGAGCAGTTCTTC.

This clone occurred a few times. V is TRBV27 and J is TRBJ1-4; the D is unclear. The germline V gene has CDR1 MNHEY and CDR2 SMNVEV (reference sequence). The CDR3 consists of 13 residues. The ends were cut back, 7 bases at V and 8 bases at J, with 14 bases in the middle. The CDR3 DNA sequence: TGTGCCAGCACTATGGGAGCGGGGGAAAAACTGTTTTTT. This encodes CASTMGAGEKLFF.

Only a few counts were recorded for this clone. The V and J genes are TRBV30 and TRBJ2-2; D gene ambiguous. This CDR3 contains 12 residues. V was cut by 3 bases and J by 4 bases, with 6 bases left in between. Germline loops: CDR1 GTSNPN, CDR2 SVGIG (reference sequence). The CDR3 bases are TGTGCCTGGAGACACAGCACCGGGGAGCTGTTTTTT. It encodes CAWRHSTGELFF.

J is TRBJ1-1 and V is TRBV7-2, with a possible D match to TRBD1 (6 bases). Germline CDR1 is SGHTA and CDR2 is FQGNSA. The CDR3 covers 14 residues. Trimming left V 5 bases short and J 7 bases short, with 17 bases between. CDR3 DNA sequence: TGTGCCAGCAGCCCTAGGGGGGGCCAGGGTGAAGCTTTCTTT. The encoded protein is CASSPRGGQGEAFF.

V and J are TRBV7-8 and TRBJ1-5; TRBD1 matches at 9 bases. The CDR3 is 17 residues long. CDR1 SGHVS and CDR2 FQNEAQ come from the germline V gene. The J segment lost 5 bases and the V segment lost 5 bases, leaving 13 bases of the junction unmatched. The CDR3 spells CASSPGTGFFQHQPQHF. The CDR3 nucleotides are TGTGCCAGCAGCCCGGGGACAGGGTTTTTTCAGCATCAGCCCCAGCATTTT. Complete variable domain (other parts from reference TRBV7-8 and TRBJ1-5): GAGVSQSPRYKVAKRGQDVALRCDPISGHVSLFWYQQALGQGPEFLTYFQNEAQLDKSGLPSDRFFAERPEGSVSTLKIQRTQQEDSAVYLCASSPGTGFFQHQPQHFGDGTRLSIL.

The chain uses TRBV9 and TRBJ1-2, with D perhaps matching TRBD1 (5 bases). Trimming took 6 bases from V and 6 from J, leaving 15 bases between them. The CDR3 extends over 13 amino acids. CDR1 and CDR2 (germline): SGDLS, YYNGEE. Here the CDR3 reads CASTFGTSDGYTF. The CDR3 DNA reads TGTGCCAGCACCTTCGGGACTTCCGATGGCTACACCTTC.

This clone was seen a few times. This chain connects TRBV5-1 to TRBJ2-5, with TRBD2 identical over 7 bases. V dropped 2 bases and J dropped 3; count of bases not matched to a gene: 1. CDR3 length: 13 residues. CDR1 is SGHRS and CDR2 is YFSETQ in the germline V gene. CDR3 sequence: CASSLRGEETQYF. In nucleotides, the CDR3 is TGCGCCAGCAGCTTACGGGGGGAAGAGACCCAGTACTTC.

V and J are TRBV4-1 and TRBJ2-1, with D perhaps TRBD1 (6 bases). Trimming pared 2 bases from V and 6 bases from J, leaving 11 bases between. The CDR3 is made up of 14 amino acids. CDR1 and CDR2 from the germline V gene are MGHRA and YSYEKL. Written as DNA, the CDR3 is TGCGCCAGCAGCCAATCGGACAGCCTCAATGAGCAGTTCTTC. This codes for CASSQSDSLNEQFF.

This clone was found a few times. The CDR3 is CASRQNGRFNSPLHF. In nucleotides, the CDR3 is TGTGCCAGTAGACAGAACGGGAGATTTAATTCACCCCTCCACTTT. The rearrangement joins TRBV19 to TRBJ1-6; D not certain. The germline V and J ends were trimmed by 6 bases and 6 bases, with 15 bases remaining between them. The germline CDR1 and CDR2 sequences are LNHDA and SQIVND (reference sequence). The CDR3 consists of 15 residues.

The rearrangement uses TRBV5-4 and TRBJ2-2; no clear D gene. V lost 2 bases and J 0 bases, leaving 5 bases between the germline ends. Germline loops: CDR1 SGHNT, CDR2 YYREEE (reference sequence). There are 14 residues in the CDR3. Written as DNA, the CDR3 is TGTGCCAGCAGCTTCCAGTCGAACACCGGGGAGCTGTTTTTT. This translates into CASSFQSNTGELFF.

The CDR3 nucleotides are TGTGCCAGCAGCCAGAATTCTGCCGGGACTAGCGTCAGAGACCAGTACTTC. Amino acid sequence: CASSQNSAGTSVRDQYF. The V and J genes are TRBV14 and TRBJ2-5; 10 bases are shared with TRBD2. The J segment lost 10 bases and the V segment lost 3 bases, leaving 17 bases of the junction unmatched. Germline V gene lookup returns CDR1 SGHDN and CDR2 FVKESK. The CDR3 spans 17 residues.

As regards this clone: One junction end disagrees with the germline gene, perhaps due to a read error. The chain links TRBV7-9 to TRBJ2-1; D is uncertain. The length of the CDR3 is 13 residues. Germline values: CDR1 SEHNR, CDR2 FQNEAQ (reference sequence). The DNA for the CDR3 is TGTTCCAGCAGCTTAGCAATAATGAATGAGCAGTTCTTC. It yields the protein CSSSLAIMNEQFF.

The chain couples TRBV4-2 to TRBJ2-5, with TRBD2 matching 9 bases. CDR1 and CDR2 from the germline V gene are LGHNA and YNFKEQ. After removal of 4 bases from V and 1 base from J, the junction contained 1 base not matched to a gene. The CDR3 length is 14 residues. The DNA for the CDR3 is TGTGCCAGCAGCCCGGGACTAGCCCAAGAGACCCAGTACTTC. It codes for CASSPGLAQETQYF.

This clone showed up just once. CDR3 coding DNA: TGTGCCAGCAGCTTGAGGTGGCAGGGTCGGCATCCCCTCCACTTT. This encodes CASSLRWQGRHPLHF. This sequence joins TRBV5-6 and TRBJ1-6, with D tentatively TRBD1 (5 bases). This CDR3 has 15 residues. Germline-derived CDR1 and CDR2 are SGHDT and YYEEEE. V was shortened by 1 base and J by 13 bases, with 18 bases between the two germline ends.

The chain joins TRBV5-6 to TRBJ2-5; TRBD1 agrees at 7 bases. The CDR3 has 13 residues. Germline values: CDR1 SGHDT, CDR2 YYEEEE. Trimming at V came to 4 bases and at J to 4 bases, leaving 4 bases not matched to a gene. The CDR3 here is CASSPDRRETQYF. CDR3 nucleotides: TGTGCCAGCAGCCCGGACAGGCGAGAGACCCAGTACTTC.

This clone occurred a few times. V and J are TRBV11-2 and TRBJ2-3, with TRBD2 matching over 9 bases. CDR1 is SGHAT and CDR2 is FQNNGV in the germline V gene. The length of the CDR3 is 15 residues. V was clipped by 3 bases and J by 1 base; unmatched bases: 2. DNA of the CDR3: TGTGCCAGCAGCTTTTCTAGCGGGGGCACAGATACGCAGTATTTT. It translates to CASSFSSGGTDTQYF.

The chain joins TRBV19 to TRBJ2-3; TRBD2 aligns across 7 bases. The CDR3 contains 14 residues. Trimming took 4 bases from V and 4 from J; bases not matched to a gene: 5. Germline V gene lookup returns CDR1 LNHDA and CDR2 SQIVND (reference sequence). As DNA, the CDR3 is TGTGCCAGTAGTAAGTTTGCGGGAGCAGATACGCAGTATTTT. Its protein is CASSKFAGADTQYF.

The CDR3 protein is CASTPGVRANYGYTF. DNA for the CDR3: TGCGCCAGCACCCCCGGGGTCCGAGCTAACTATGGCTACACCTTC. The J gene is TRBJ1-2, the V gene TRBV5-1; D gene unclear. The length of the CDR3 is 15 residues. Trimming cost V 6 bases and J 0 bases, with 15 bases left between them. Germline V gene sequence: CDR1 SGHRS, CDR2 YFSETQ.

The rearrangement links TRBV6-4 to TRBJ1-1; D call uncertain. V lost 5 bases, J lost 1 base, and 8 bases lay in between. Germline V CDR1 and CDR2: MRHNA, SNTAGT. The CDR3 consists of 13 residues. The CDR3 reads CASSSQTNTEAFF. The DNA for the CDR3 is TGTGCCAGCAGTTCACAGACGAACACTGAAGCTTTCTTT.

The V and J genes are TRBV10-3 and TRBJ1-1, with D possibly being TRBD1 (6 bases). Germline V CDR1 and CDR2: ENHRY, SYGVKD. The V end lost 5 bases, the J end lost 8 bases, and 15 bases lay between the germline ends. This CDR3 is 13 amino acids long. Here the CDR3 DNA reads TGTGCCATCAGTCGACAGGAAAGACTAGAAGCTTTCTTT. Translated: CAISRQERLEAFF.